The table lists the clone carrying this TCR beta chain with a few counts. This could be a read error, since a much larger clone is one nucleotide away. A second PCR of about 7 to 12 cycles used a sample-barcoded 5' primer and a J-beta primer mix. TCRdb re-analysed the 5' RACE reads in MiXCR, keeping a single row per CDR3 protein. This table holds hundreds of thousands of distinct CDR3 sequences, 40% to 50% found once. These data are taken from a study of blood T cells in healthy people across ages. Germline values: CDR1 SGHNT, CDR2 YENEEA. This CDR3 is 15 amino acids long. After removal of 1 base from V and 1 base from J, the junction contained 3 bases not matched to a gene.

This receptor was identified in a man at least 80 years old in good health. The V call is TRBV11-3, the J call TRBJ2-5, with 7 bases lining up with TRBD2. The sample comprised blood. CDR3 in DNA: TGTGCCAGCAGCTTAGGGCGGGGGACCCAAGAGACCCAGTACTTC. The encoded protein is CASSLGRGTQETQYF.